This T cell receptor beta chain was profiled in a study of blood T cell repertoires in COVID-19. Study details: Some COVID-19 samples were acute and others convalescent; all came from the United States, Italy and Spain.

TCRdb's table, derived via immunoSEQ multiplex PCR, lists solely in-frame clones and lacks some. The sample consists of about 250,000 clones, approximately 86% of them appearing once. CDR3 length equals 17 residues. The V gene's germline CDR1 is SGHVS and CDR2 FQNEAQ. Trimming removed 4 bases at V and 5 bases at J, with 21 bases between. This clonotype was sampled from a woman in her fifties or sixties with active or convalescent COVID-19. The specimen was peripheral blood. J is TRBJ1-5 and V is TRBV7-8; D ambiguous. CDR3 protein: CASSSFNAGLVDQPQHF. The CDR3 DNA reads as TGTGCCAGCAGCTCGTTTAACGCAGGTCTTGTCGATCAGCCCCAGCATTTT.